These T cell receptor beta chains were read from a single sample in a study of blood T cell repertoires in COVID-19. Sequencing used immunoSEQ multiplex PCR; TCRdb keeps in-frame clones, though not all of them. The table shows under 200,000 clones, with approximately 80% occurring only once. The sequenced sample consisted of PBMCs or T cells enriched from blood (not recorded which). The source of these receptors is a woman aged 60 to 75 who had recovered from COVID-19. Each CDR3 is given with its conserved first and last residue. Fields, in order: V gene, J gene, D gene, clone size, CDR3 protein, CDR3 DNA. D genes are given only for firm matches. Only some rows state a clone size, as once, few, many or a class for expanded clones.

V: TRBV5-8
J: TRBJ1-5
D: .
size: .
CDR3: CASSFGLNQPQHF
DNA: TGTGCCAGCAGCTTTGGACTCAATCAGCCCCAGCATTTT

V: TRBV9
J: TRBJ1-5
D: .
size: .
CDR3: CASSEGTLDDQPQHF
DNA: TGTGCCAGCAGCGAGGGGACTCTGGATGATCAGCCCCAGCATTTT

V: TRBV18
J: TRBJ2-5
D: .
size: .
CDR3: CASSPTQETQYF
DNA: TGTGCCAGCTCACCAACTCAAGAGACCCAGTACTTC

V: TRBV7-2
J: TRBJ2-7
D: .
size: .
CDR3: CASSPGGSGFYEQYF
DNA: TGTGCCAGCAGCCCCGGGGGTAGCGGATTTTACGAGCAGTACTTC

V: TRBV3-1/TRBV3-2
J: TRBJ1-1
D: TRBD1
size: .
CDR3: CASSQARTGTWTEAFF
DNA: TGTGCCAGCAGCCAAGCACGGACAGGGACCTGGACTGAAGCTTTCTTT

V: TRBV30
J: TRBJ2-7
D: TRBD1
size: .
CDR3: CAWEGAWEQYF
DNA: TGTGCCTGGGAGGGGGCTTGGGAGCAGTACTTC

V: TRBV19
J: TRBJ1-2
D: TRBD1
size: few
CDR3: CASSTRQGGGYTF
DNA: TGTGCCAGTAGTACCAGACAGGGAGGTGGCTACACCTTC

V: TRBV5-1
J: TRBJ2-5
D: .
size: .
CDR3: CASSFGGAYQETQYF
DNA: TGCGCCAGCAGCTTTGGGGGGGCTTACCAAGAGACCCAGTACTTC

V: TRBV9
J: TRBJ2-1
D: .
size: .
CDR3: CASSDRYGLAGNEQFF
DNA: TGTGCCAGCAGCGACCGATATGGGCTAGCTGGTAATGAGCAGTTCTTC

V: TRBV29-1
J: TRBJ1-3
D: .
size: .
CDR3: CSVDCRTGNTIYF
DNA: TGCAGCGTTGATTGTAGAACTGGAAACACCATATATTTT

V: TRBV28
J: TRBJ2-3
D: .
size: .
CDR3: CASSSRGDTQYF
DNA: TGTGCCAGCAGTTCTAGAGGAGATACGCAGTATTTT

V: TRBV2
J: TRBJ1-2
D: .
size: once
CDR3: CASSVRSGGNGYTF
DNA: TGTGCCAGCAGTGTGAGAAGCGGGGGTAATGGCTACACCTTC

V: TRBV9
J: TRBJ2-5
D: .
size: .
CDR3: CASSVDYSSETQYF
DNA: TGTGCCAGCAGCGTAGATTACTCCTCAGAGACCCAGTACTTC

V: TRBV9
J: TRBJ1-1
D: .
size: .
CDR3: CASSVGGRGVEAFF
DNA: TGTGCCAGCAGCGTAGGGGGGAGGGGCGTTGAAGCTTTCTTT

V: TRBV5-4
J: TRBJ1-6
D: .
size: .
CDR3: CASSLDRLSPLHF
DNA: TGTGCCAGCAGCTTGGACAGGCTTTCACCCCTCCACTTT

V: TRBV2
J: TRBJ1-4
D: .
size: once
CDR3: CASSPLEKLFF
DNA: TGTGCCAGCAGCCCTCTCGAAAAACTGTTTTTT

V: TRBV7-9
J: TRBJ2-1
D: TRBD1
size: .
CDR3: CASSLSTGGDEQFF
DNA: TGTGCCAGCAGCTTATCGACAGGGGGTGATGAGCAGTTCTTC

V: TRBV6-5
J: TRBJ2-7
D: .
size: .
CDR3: CASSRVSYEQYF
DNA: TGTGCCAGCAGCCGGGTTTCCTACGAGCAGTACTTC

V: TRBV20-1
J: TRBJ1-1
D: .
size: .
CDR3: CSAPGEIEAFF
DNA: TGCAGTGCTCCCGGGGAGATTGAAGCTTTCTTT

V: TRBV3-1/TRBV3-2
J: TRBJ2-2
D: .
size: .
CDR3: CASEDFTGELFF
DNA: TGTGCCAGCGAAGACTTCACCGGGGAGCTGTTTTTT

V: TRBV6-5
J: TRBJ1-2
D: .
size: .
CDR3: CASSYGQGLNYGYTF
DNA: TGTGCCAGCAGTTACGGGCAGGGCCTAAACTATGGCTACACCTTC

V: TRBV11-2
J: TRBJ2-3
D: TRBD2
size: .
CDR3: CASSVSGASFDTQYF
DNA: TGTGCCAGCAGCGTTAGCGGGGCCTCGTTTGATACGCAGTATTTT

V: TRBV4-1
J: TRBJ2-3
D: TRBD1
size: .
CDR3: CASSQTGATSTDTQYF
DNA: TGCGCCAGCAGCCAAACAGGGGCGACTAGCACAGATACGCAGTATTTT

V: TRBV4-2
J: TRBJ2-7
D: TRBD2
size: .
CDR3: CASSQRSSGSYEQYF
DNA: TGTGCCAGCAGCCAACGGTCTAGCGGATCCTACGAGCAGTACTTC

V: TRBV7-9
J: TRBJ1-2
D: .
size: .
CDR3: CASSLSQGRYSYGYTF
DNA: TGTGCCAGCAGCTTAAGTCAGGGAAGATATAGCTATGGCTACACCTTC

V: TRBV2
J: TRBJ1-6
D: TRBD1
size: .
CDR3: CASSDGRGNSPLHF
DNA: TGTGCCAGCAGTGATGGCAGGGGGAATTCACCCCTCCACTTT

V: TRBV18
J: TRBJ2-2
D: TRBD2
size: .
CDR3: CASSRLAGNTGELFF
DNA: TGTGCCAGCTCTCGACTAGCGGGGAACACCGGGGAGCTGTTTTTT

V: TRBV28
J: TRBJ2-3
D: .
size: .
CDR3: CASSFGGRSTDTQYF
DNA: TGTGCCAGCAGTTTTGGCGGCAGATCCACAGATACGCAGTATTTT

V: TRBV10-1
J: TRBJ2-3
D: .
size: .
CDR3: CASSLSGGTDTQYF
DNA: TGCGCCAGCAGTCTTTCAGGGGGCACAGATACGCAGTATTTT

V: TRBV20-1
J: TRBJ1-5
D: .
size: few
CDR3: CSASSWGYSNQPQHF
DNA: TGCAGTGCTAGTTCTTGGGGCTATAGCAATCAGCCCCAGCATTTT

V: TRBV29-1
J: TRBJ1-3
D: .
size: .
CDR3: CSVGGGFIGNTIYF
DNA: TGCAGCGTCGGGGGAGGGTTCATTGGAAACACCATATATTTT

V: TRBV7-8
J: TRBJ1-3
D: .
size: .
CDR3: CASSLTGDSGNTIYF
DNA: TGTGCCAGCAGCTTGACAGGTGACTCTGGAAACACCATATATTTT

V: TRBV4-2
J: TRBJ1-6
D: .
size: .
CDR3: CASSQVRGRGSPLHF
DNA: TGTGCCAGCAGCCAAGTGCGGGGTAGGGGTTCACCCCTCCACTTT

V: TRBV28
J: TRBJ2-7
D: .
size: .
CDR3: CASSSFLYEQYF
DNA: TGTGCCAGCAGTTCGTTTCTGTACGAGCAGTACTTC

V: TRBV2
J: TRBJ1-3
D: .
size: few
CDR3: CASGRDNTIYF
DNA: TGTGCCAGCGGGAGGGATAACACCATATATTTT

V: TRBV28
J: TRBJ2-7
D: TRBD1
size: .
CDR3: CASRTTGGIGVQYF
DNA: TGTGCCAGCAGGACCACAGGGGGGATTGGGGTGCAGTACTTC

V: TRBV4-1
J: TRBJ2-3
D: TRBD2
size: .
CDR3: CASSQEGYGGAGDTQYF
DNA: TGCGCCAGCAGCCAAGAAGGGTACGGGGGGGCTGGAGATACGCAGTATTTT

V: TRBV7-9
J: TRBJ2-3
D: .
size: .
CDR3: CASSRSMTQYF
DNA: TGTGCCAGCAGCCGGAGTATGACGCAGTATTTT

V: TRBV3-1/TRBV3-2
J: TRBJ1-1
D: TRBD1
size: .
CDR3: CASSQAGGVEAFF
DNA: TGTGCCAGCAGCCAAGCAGGGGGCGTTGAAGCTTTCTTT

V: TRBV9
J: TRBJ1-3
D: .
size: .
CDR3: CASSTGHLSSGNTIYF
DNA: TGTGCCAGCAGCACGGGACACCTGAGCTCTGGAAACACCATATATTTT

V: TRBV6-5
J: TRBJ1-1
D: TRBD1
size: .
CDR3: CASRSTNRGGTEAFF
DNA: TGTGCCAGCAGATCTACCAACAGGGGCGGCACTGAAGCTTTCTTT

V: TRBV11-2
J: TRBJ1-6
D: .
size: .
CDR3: CASSLNPTPGYSPLHF
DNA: TGTGCCAGCAGCTTAAACCCTACTCCGGGTTACTCACCCCTCCACTTT

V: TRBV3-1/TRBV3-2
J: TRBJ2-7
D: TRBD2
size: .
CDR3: CASSQLSGSSYEQYF
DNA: TGTGCCAGCAGCCAACTTAGCGGGAGCTCCTACGAGCAGTACTTC

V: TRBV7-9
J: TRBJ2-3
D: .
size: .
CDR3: CASSFSGSTDTQYF
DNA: TGTGCCAGCAGTTTTAGCGGAAGCACAGATACGCAGTATTTT